This entry concerns a single T cell receptor (beta chain). Its antigen is undetermined. Its ends do not fully match the called genes, so a read error is possible. This specimen comes from a study of shared clonotypes between healthy human individuals. Study summary: CD4 naive and CD4 memory each took three plates per donor, while CD8 naive took two and CD8 memory one.

All donors were healthy HIV-negative adults lacking recent acute infections or vaccinations. All of the donors resided in Nashville, Tennessee, and each was a Caucasian adult. Here immunoSEQ multiplex PCR was the method, and the copy in TCRdb shows in-frame clones only, minus some. The table has 600,000 to 750,000 clones, 60% to 80% seen once. Per the germline V gene, CDR1 is MDHEN and CDR2 is SYDVKM. The length of the CDR3 is 13 residues. Findings and limits, study-wide: In contrast to clonotypes shared by all four donors, non-shared clonotypes had lower generation probabilities.

The sample was memory CD4+ T cells sorted from blood. Noted subset: CD45RA-negative fraction. This TCR came from a woman in her 30s in good health. The chain recombines TRBV28 with TRBJ2-1; the D gene could be TRBD1 or TRBD2 (5 bases each). Written as DNA, the CDR3 is TGTGCCAGCAGTTCCTTCCTCCGGGACCCGACCGTCTTC. This gives the protein CASSSFLRDPTVF.